Below, one TCR beta chain is given with its context. CDR1 is SGHVS, CDR2 FNYEAQ, per germline. Trimming took off 1 base at V and 3 bases at J, with 10 bases between the two ends. The CDR3 covers 15 residues. Study members were between roughly 18 and 89 years old and lived in approximately 25 US regions. This entry comes from a study of blood T cell repertoires in COVID-19. At the level of the study: The United States, Italy and Spain provided the acute and convalescent COVID-19 samples.

Data came from immunoSEQ multiplex PCR; TCRdb stores just in-frame clones and leaves some out. This sample has around 270,000 clones, with approximately 85% found just once. Material for sequencing was PBMCs or T cells enriched from blood (not recorded which). V and J are TRBV7-6 and TRBJ1-5; a weak D match, TRBD1 (6 bases). The TCR originated in a woman in her 30s who had recovered from COVID-19. The chain's CDR3 is CASSLVAGDNQPQHF. For the CDR3, the DNA is TGTGCCAGCAGCTTAGTGGCAGGGGACAATCAGCCCCAGCATTTT.